This entry concerns a single T cell receptor (beta chain). Antigen specificity is unknown. Here immunoSEQ multiplex PCR was the method, and the copy in TCRdb shows in-frame clones only, minus some. The data contain around 37,000 clones, more than 75% of them singletons. This sample is drawn from a study of OX40 agonist ivuxolimab in advanced cancers. Study details: Six ivuxolimab dose levels, 0.01 to 10 mg/kg, were given intravenously every 2 weeks. Overall study results and limits: Among patients with partial responses at 0.1-3.0 mg/kg, clonal expansion was among the lowest. CD4+ and CD8+ T cells in blood underwent clonal expansion by week 6 at 0.1 to 3.0 mg/kg.

Germline CDR1 and CDR2: SNHLY and FYNNEI. CDR3 size: 13 residues. The V and J ends lost 7 bases and 5 bases respectively, with 14 bases between them. The material was CD4+ or CD8+ T cells sorted from blood, obtained in a trial of the OX40 agonist ivuxolimab. The chain recombines TRBV2 with TRBJ2-5; D is perhaps TRBD2 (5 bases). This TCR derives from an adult with an advanced solid tumor such as melanoma, head and neck, liver or kidney cancer. CDR3 loop: CASIVEGRETQYF. DNA of the CDR3: TGTGCCAGCATAGTAGAGGGTAGGGAGACCCAGTACTTC.